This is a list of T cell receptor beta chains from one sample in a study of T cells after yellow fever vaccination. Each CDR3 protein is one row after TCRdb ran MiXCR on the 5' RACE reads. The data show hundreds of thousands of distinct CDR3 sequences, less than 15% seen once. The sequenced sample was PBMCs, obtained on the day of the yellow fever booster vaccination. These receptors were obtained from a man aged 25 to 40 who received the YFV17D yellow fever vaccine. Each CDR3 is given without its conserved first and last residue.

cdr3_aa: ASSVAGVGTGELF
v_call: TRBV9
j_call: TRBJ2-2

cdr3_aa: ASSELLTTDTQY
v_call: TRBV10-1
j_call: TRBJ2-3

cdr3_aa: SVEAFRGLMNTEAF
v_call: TRBV29-1
j_call: TRBJ1-1

cdr3_aa: RRRASGSGEQF
v_call: TRBV20-1
j_call: TRBJ2-1

cdr3_aa: ASSLQNGRGQIYEQY
v_call: TRBV5-1
j_call: TRBJ2-7

cdr3_aa: SVEPRRQGEDTQY
v_call: TRBV29-1
j_call: TRBJ2-3

cdr3_aa: ASSPKGFAGDYEQY
v_call: TRBV12-3/TRBV12-4
j_call: TRBJ2-7

cdr3_aa: ASSAWDASYEQY
v_call: TRBV13
j_call: TRBJ2-7

cdr3_aa: ASSFAGQGVRETQY
v_call: TRBV7-9
j_call: TRBJ2-5

cdr3_aa: ASSRQGIQETQY
v_call: TRBV9
j_call: TRBJ2-5

cdr3_aa: ASSETSRYNEQF
v_call: TRBV6-1
j_call: TRBJ2-1

cdr3_aa: ASSQDILVNEQF
v_call: TRBV4-3
j_call: TRBJ2-1

cdr3_aa: SVARESGAEYDGYT
v_call: TRBV29-1
j_call: TRBJ1-2

cdr3_aa: ASSLTQLTPEGETQY
v_call: TRBV11-2
j_call: TRBJ2-5

cdr3_aa: AWSPSRTPGVNEKLF
v_call: TRBV30
j_call: TRBJ1-4

cdr3_aa: SAARLSSTDTQY
v_call: TRBV20-1
j_call: TRBJ2-3

cdr3_aa: AWSRLAGGDNEQF
v_call: TRBV30
j_call: TRBJ2-1

cdr3_aa: ASGPGQGAPWGQF
v_call: TRBV5-5
j_call: TRBJ2-1

cdr3_aa: ASSAQGDYRGEQF
v_call: TRBV9
j_call: TRBJ2-1

cdr3_aa: AWSVGQNTDTQY
v_call: TRBV30
j_call: TRBJ2-3

cdr3_aa: SARQAINEKLF
v_call: TRBV29-1
j_call: TRBJ1-4

cdr3_aa: ATSDLGTEETQY
v_call: TRBV24-1
j_call: TRBJ2-5

cdr3_aa: ASSFGVTGGYT
v_call: TRBV28
j_call: TRBJ1-2

cdr3_aa: ASSSQQGSTEAF
v_call: TRBV7-2
j_call: TRBJ1-1

cdr3_aa: ASSFSQGGGYT
v_call: TRBV28
j_call: TRBJ1-2

cdr3_aa: ASKERAGELF
v_call: TRBV19
j_call: TRBJ2-2

cdr3_aa: ASSIGSGLYNEQF
v_call: TRBV19
j_call: TRBJ2-1

cdr3_aa: ASSFPGTVNQPQH
v_call: TRBV28
j_call: TRBJ1-5

cdr3_aa: SAHTRLAGYNEQF
v_call: TRBV20-1
j_call: TRBJ2-1

cdr3_aa: ATGLAGNTGELF
v_call: TRBV7-9
j_call: TRBJ2-2

cdr3_aa: ASSLARGGYAETQY
v_call: TRBV7-2
j_call: TRBJ2-5

cdr3_aa: ASSQAGGQPQH
v_call: TRBV14
j_call: TRBJ1-5

cdr3_aa: ASSLHRGNSNQPQH
v_call: TRBV27
j_call: TRBJ1-5

cdr3_aa: ASSRTGGTGNTIY
v_call: TRBV12-3/TRBV12-4
j_call: TRBJ1-3

cdr3_aa: SASPQGHEQY
v_call: TRBV20-1
j_call: TRBJ2-7

cdr3_aa: ASSPGLAGDRFPDTQY
v_call: TRBV27
j_call: TRBJ2-3

cdr3_aa: ASSYGDRGSYEQY
v_call: TRBV6-5
j_call: TRBJ2-7

cdr3_aa: ASSLGPGSSYEQY
v_call: TRBV27
j_call: TRBJ2-7

cdr3_aa: ASSLAGRTDTQY
v_call: TRBV11-1
j_call: TRBJ2-3

cdr3_aa: ASSLGTTETQY
v_call: TRBV5-1
j_call: TRBJ2-5

cdr3_aa: ASSRAGNYNEQF
v_call: TRBV7-2
j_call: TRBJ2-1

cdr3_aa: SARVSGRATDTQY
v_call: TRBV20-1
j_call: TRBJ2-3

cdr3_aa: ASSRDGDSYNSPLH
v_call: TRBV5-1
j_call: TRBJ1-6

cdr3_aa: SAPEVTGVGNNEQF
v_call: TRBV20-1
j_call: TRBJ2-1

cdr3_aa: ASSPETSGRAHEQY
v_call: TRBV4-2
j_call: TRBJ2-7

cdr3_aa: SARRRGSNQPQH
v_call: TRBV20-1
j_call: TRBJ1-5

cdr3_aa: AISFDPTGGGELF
v_call: TRBV10-3
j_call: TRBJ2-2

cdr3_aa: ASSQDRPGLSSPLH
v_call: TRBV4-3
j_call: TRBJ1-6

cdr3_aa: ASSRGKGETQY
v_call: TRBV12-3/TRBV12-4
j_call: TRBJ2-5

cdr3_aa: ASAPGGVPPYEQY
v_call: TRBV6-2/TRBV6-3
j_call: TRBJ2-7

cdr3_aa: ASSKGQGPWQF
v_call: TRBV5-1
j_call: TRBJ2-1

cdr3_aa: ASSLGPIEETQY
v_call: TRBV5-6
j_call: TRBJ2-5

cdr3_aa: SARQSIGELF
v_call: TRBV20-1
j_call: TRBJ2-2

cdr3_aa: ASSGAGLTQETQY
v_call: TRBV28
j_call: TRBJ2-5

cdr3_aa: ASSMREGADTQY
v_call: TRBV12-3/TRBV12-4
j_call: TRBJ2-3